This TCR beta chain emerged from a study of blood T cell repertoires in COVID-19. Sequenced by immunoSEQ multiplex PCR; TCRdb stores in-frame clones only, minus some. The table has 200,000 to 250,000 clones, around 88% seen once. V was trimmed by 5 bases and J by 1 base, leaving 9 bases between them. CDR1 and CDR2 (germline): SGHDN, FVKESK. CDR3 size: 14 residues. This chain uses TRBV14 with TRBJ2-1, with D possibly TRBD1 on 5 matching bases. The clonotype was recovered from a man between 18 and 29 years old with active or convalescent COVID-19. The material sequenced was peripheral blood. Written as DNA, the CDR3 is TGTGCCAGCAGCATCAGGGCTTCCTACAATGAGCAGTTCTTC. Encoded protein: CASSIRASYNEQFF. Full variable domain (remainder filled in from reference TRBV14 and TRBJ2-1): EAGVTQFPSHSVIEKGQTVTLRCDPISGHDNLYWYRRVMGKEIKFLLHFVKESKQDESGMPNNRFLAERTGGTYSTLKVQPAELEDSGVYFCASSIRASYNEQFFGPGTRLTVL.